A single sample gave rise to the 26 T cell receptor beta chains below, sequenced in a study of T-cell memory formation after mild COVID-19 (dated by TCRdb to the early 2020s). The method behind the library was 5' RACE. Instrument used: Illumina NovaSeq 6000. TCRdb applied fastp at Q25 and MiXCR to the public reads, then kept only in-frame beta chains. Entries are consolidated by CDR3 protein sequence, retaining the most common genes and DNA. The sample table contains some 450,000 distinct CDR3 sequences; only one count was recorded for 15% to 25% of them. The ten largest clones add up to around 9.2% of the sample. The material sequenced was PBMCs or a T cell subset sorted from them (not recorded which). The receptors were sampled from an adult woman who had mild COVID-19 (a few samples of this study predate the infection). The sample titles of this study are shuffled in the database, so cell type and time point are left out; the donor was told from shared clones.

The sample holds a few counts of this clonotype. The chain recombines TRBV12-3 or TRBV12-4 with TRBJ2-3; D perhaps matches TRBD2 (6 bases). The CDR3 runs to 12 residues. V lost 5 bases, J lost 5 bases, and 8 bases lay in between. The CDR3 spells CASSGGQDTQYF. In DNA, the CDR3 is TGTGCCAGCAGTGGAGGGCAAGATACGCAGTATTTT.

The V call is TRBV7-9, the J call TRBJ2-1; D is unresolved. V lost 1 base and J lost 9, with 4 bases in between. The CDR3 runs to 11 residues. From germline, CDR1 is SEHNR and CDR2 FQNEAQ (reference sequence). For the CDR3, the DNA is TGTGCCAGCAGCTTAGTTAGTGAGCAGTTCTTC. Translated, it gives CASSLVSEQFF.

The chain combines TRBV30 with TRBJ2-1; 8 nucleotides match TRBD2. V lost 0 bases to trimming and J lost 0 bases; unmatched junction nucleotides: 1. Germline lookup yields CDR1 GTSNPN and CDR2 SVGIG (reference sequence). The CDR3 consists of 15 residues. CDR3 sequence reads: CAWSVAGASYNEQFF. CDR3 nucleotide sequence: TGTGCCTGGAGTGTAGCGGGAGCCTCCTACAATGAGCAGTTCTTC.

This clonotype occurred a few times. The V and J genes are TRBV7-9 and TRBJ2-3, with D possibly TRBD2 on 7 matching bases. The CDR3 runs to 16 residues. Germline values: CDR1 SEHNR, CDR2 FQNEAQ (reference sequence). Trimming stripped 5 bases from V and 1 base from J, with 16 bases between. In nucleotides, the CDR3 is TGTGCCAGCAGCCCAAGTGGGGGGGCGGGCACAGATACGCAGTATTTT. Its protein product is CASSPSGGAGTDTQYF.

This clonotype showed up many times. The chain combines TRBV24-1 with TRBJ2-1; 13 nucleotides align to TRBD2. Trimming at V came to 7 bases and at J to 1 base, leaving 3 bases not matched to a gene. This CDR3 contains 16 residues. The germline CDR1 and CDR2 sequences are KGHDR and SFDVKD. CDR3 DNA sequence: TGTGCCACCAGCACTAGCGGGAGGGTATCCTACAATGAGCAGTTCTTC. As protein: CATSTSGRVSYNEQFF.

The chain couples TRBV12-3 or TRBV12-4 to TRBJ1-3; TRBD1 is a possible D gene (5 bases). Deletions cut 0 bases from V and 4 bases from J, with 10 bases between. The CDR3 has 15 residues. Here the CDR3 reads CASSLAGVGGNTIYF. CDR3 DNA sequence: TGTGCCAGCAGTTTAGCAGGGGTAGGAGGAAACACCATATATTTT.

The chain has TRBV7-2 and TRBJ1-5; D might be TRBD1 (5 bases). V lost 1 base, J lost 11 bases, and 6 bases lay in between. Germline V CDR1 and CDR2: SGHTA, FQGNSA. This CDR3 comprises 11 residues. CDR3 sequence reads: CASSLEGSQHF. CDR3 nucleotides: TGTGCCAGCAGCTTAGAGGGGTCCCAGCATTTT.

A few counts support this clonotype. The chain uses TRBV20-1 and TRBJ1-1; 10 positions agree with TRBD1. This CDR3 is built from 12 residues. V shed 6 bases and J 3 bases; nucleotides not matched to a gene: 1. Germline V gives CDR1 DFQATT, CDR2 SNEGSKA (reference sequence). This chain's CDR3 is CSAGTGDTEAFF. The CDR3 bases are TGCAGTGCGGGGACAGGGGACACTGAAGCTTTCTTT.

This clonotype was seen a few times. One end of the junction does not line up with germline, which may come from a read error. The rearrangement links TRBV7-7 to TRBJ2-2; the D gene could be TRBD1 or TRBD2 (6 bases each). The CDR3 contains 14 residues. Germline assignment: CDR1 SSHAT and CDR2 FNYEAQ (reference sequence). The CDR3, as DNA: TGTGCTAGCAGCGCCCAACAGGGAGGCGGGGAGCTGTTTTTT. It specifies CASSAQQGGGELFF.

At least ten counts were recorded for this clonotype. The V and J genes are TRBV24-1 and TRBJ2-1; 9 bases are shared with TRBD2. Germline V lookup: CDR1 KGHDR, CDR2 SFDVKD. CDR3 size: 16 residues. Trimming took 1 base from V and 9 from J; bases not matched to a gene: 9. DNA for the CDR3: TGTGCCACCAGTGATTTCGGTTTAGCGGGAGTAATTGAGCAGTTCTTC. Its translation is CATSDFGLAGVIEQFF.

This clonotype turned up a few times. V usage is TRBV4-1 and J usage is TRBJ1-1; unclear D gene. Germline CDR1 and CDR2: MGHRA and YSYEKL. There are 15 residues in the CDR3. Between the trimmed V and J ends, which lost 8 bases and 2 bases, there was a span of 18 bases. CDR3 nucleotides: TGCGCCAGCCTCGAGGGTAGGTACTCTAACACTGAAGCTTTCTTT. It yields the protein CASLEGRYSNTEAFF.

V is TRBV4-3 and J is TRBJ2-7; 7 nucleotides match TRBD2. The germline CDR1 and CDR2 sequences are LGHNA and YSLEER. CDR3 length: 15 residues. The ends lost 1 base at V and 3 bases at J; junction bases unmatched: 6. The CDR3 sequence: CASSQVASGNYEQYF. CDR3 nucleotides: TGCGCCAGCAGCCAAGTAGCTAGCGGAAACTACGAGCAGTACTTC.

In DNA form, the CDR3 reads TGTGCCAGCAGCTCCCCGCGGGGAGGGACCTACGAGCAGTACTTC. The encoded protein is CASSSPRGGTYEQYF. The genes are TRBV27 and TRBJ2-7; 7 nucleotides match TRBD2. This CDR3 comprises 15 residues. CDR1 is MNHEY and CDR2 is SMNVEV in the germline V gene (reference sequence). V dropped 6 bases and J dropped 2; count of bases not matched to a gene: 10.

The V gene is TRBV7-6, the J gene TRBJ2-7; 9 bases map to TRBD1. Germline CDR1 SGHVS, CDR2 FNYEAQ. This CDR3 has 17 residues. Germline trimming cut 0 bases from V and 3 bases from J; bases unmatched to any gene: 9. CDR3 bases: TGTGCCAGCAGCTTAGCCCCTTCCGGGACAGGGAGCTACGAGCAGTACTTC. It specifies CASSLAPSGTGSYEQYF.

The chain links TRBV4-1 to TRBJ1-5; D is undetermined. This CDR3 has 17 amino acids. Germline CDR1 reads MGHRA; CDR2 reads YSYEKL. Trimming removed 0 bases at V and 7 bases at J, with 19 bases between. CDR3 nucleotides: TGCGCCAGCAGCCAAGATCGGGCGACCAGTGGAAGGCAGCCCCAGCATTTT. It encodes CASSQDRATSGRQPQHF.

The chain carries TRBV11-2 and TRBJ1-1; D gene unclear. CDR3 length: 14 amino acids. The V end was cut by 5 bases, the J end by 4 bases, with 14 bases between. Germline loops: CDR1 SGHAT, CDR2 FQNNGV. CDR3 nucleotides: TGTGCCAGCAGCCCCCGTTGGACGGCCACTGAAGCTTTCTTT. Translated, it gives CASSPRWTATEAFF.

CDR3 sequence reads: CASSKIGLAGGYEQYF. CDR3 bases: TGTGCCAGCAGCAAGATTGGACTAGCGGGAGGCTACGAGCAGTACTTC. The genes are TRBV5-6 and TRBJ2-7; 14 bases agree with TRBD2. The CDR3 spans 16 residues. The germline gives CDR1 SGHDT, CDR2 YYEEEE. J lost 3 bases, V lost 4 bases, and 6 bases had no gene match. Combining the CDR3 with reference TRBV5-6 and TRBJ2-7 gives the whole variable domain DAGVTQSPTHLIKTRGQQVTLRCSPKSGHDTVSWYQQALGQGPQFIFQYYEEEERQRGNFPDRFSGHQFPNYSSELNVNALLLGDSALYLCASSKIGLAGGYEQYFGPGTRLTVT.

This chain links TRBV6-6 with TRBJ2-7; TRBD2 matches 8 bases. V lost 7 bases, J lost 0 bases, and 5 bases stayed unmatched. CDR3 length equals 14 residues. Germline CDR1 and CDR2: MNHNY and SVGAGI (reference sequence). The CDR3 sequence: CASTFGTSSYEQYF. The CDR3 DNA follows: TGTGCCAGCACCTTCGGGACTAGCTCCTACGAGCAGTACTTC.

This clonotype has only a few counts. The genes are TRBV19 and TRBJ2-1; the D is unclear. Trimming took 3 bases from V and 5 from J, leaving 14 bases between them. The germline gives CDR1 LNHDA, CDR2 SQIVND (reference sequence). The CDR3 spans 15 residues. For the CDR3, the DNA is TGTGCCAGTAGTATTTCGACTGCCCAAAACAATGAGCAGTTCTTC. Its protein is CASSISTAQNNEQFF. The whole variable domain, filled in from reference TRBV19 and TRBJ2-1, reads DGGITQSPKYLFRKEGQNVTLSCEQNLNHDAMYWYRQDPGQGLRLIYYSQIVNDFQKGDIAEGYSVSREKKESFPLTVTSAQKNPTAFYLCASSISTAQNNEQFFGPGTRLTVL.

In this sample, this clonotype turned up a few times. The chain is built from TRBV20-1 and TRBJ2-7, with 8 bases identical to TRBD2. The ends lost 7 bases at V and 2 bases at J; junction bases unmatched: 1. Germline values: CDR1 DFQATT, CDR2 SNEGSKA (reference sequence). This CDR3 spans 11 amino acids. CDR3 residues: CSVSGTYEQYF. CDR3 nucleotide sequence: TGCAGTGTTAGCGGGACCTACGAGCAGTACTTC.

This clonotype was observed a handful of times. The J gene is TRBJ2-2, the V gene TRBV27; TRBD2 matches at 8 bases. This CDR3 has 15 amino acids. With V trimmed by 3 bases and J by 4 bases, 4 bases remained unmatched. CDR1 and CDR2 (germline): MNHEY, SMNVEV (reference sequence). The CDR3 region is CASSLEAGGTGELFF. The CDR3 DNA follows: TGTGCCAGCAGTTTGGAGGCGGGAGGCACCGGGGAGCTGTTTTTT.

The chain is built from TRBV6-2 or TRBV6-3 and TRBJ2-1; no reliable D call. This CDR3 comprises 13 residues. V was trimmed by 0 bases and J by 8 bases, leaving 8 bases between them. The germline CDR1 and CDR2 sequences are MNHEY and SVGEGT. CDR3 DNA: TGTGCCAGCAGTTACTCGAGGAGTTATGAGCAGTTCTTC. Translated, it gives CASSYSRSYEQFF.

This rearrangement joins TRBV5-1 to TRBJ2-6, with unresolved D. Germline V lookup: CDR1 SGHRS, CDR2 YFSETQ. This CDR3 region has 16 residues. Trimming left V 0 bases short and J 0 bases short, with 7 bases between. The CDR3 here is CASSLAATSGANVLTF. In nucleotides, the CDR3 is TGCGCCAGCAGCTTGGCCGCGACCTCTGGGGCCAACGTCCTGACTTTC.

The V call is TRBV27, the J call TRBJ2-2, with D possibly being TRBD2 (7 bases). The V end was cut by 2 bases, the J end by 13 bases, with 11 bases between. This CDR3 contains 12 residues. The germline V gene encodes CDR1 MNHEY and CDR2 SMNVEV (reference sequence). CDR3 sequence: CASSLGGARLFF. In DNA, the CDR3 is TGTGCCAGCAGTTTAGGGGGGGCAAGGCTGTTTTTT.

This chain uses TRBV19 with TRBJ2-7, with 10 bases lining up with TRBD1. Germline trimming cut 5 bases from V and 3 bases from J; bases unmatched to any gene: 7. The CDR3 consists of 15 residues. Germline values: CDR1 LNHDA, CDR2 SQIVND (reference sequence). CDR3 bases: TGTGCCAGTAGTCGGACCGGGACAGGGGTCTACGAGCAGTACTTC. Its protein is CASSRTGTGVYEQYF.

Here the CDR3 DNA reads TGCGCCAGCAGTTCCGGGACAGGATTCTACGAGCAGTACTTC. Amino acids: CASSSGTGFYEQYF. The V gene is TRBV5-1, the J gene TRBJ2-7, with 8 bases matching TRBD1. The CDR3 is 14 amino acids. In germline, CDR1 is SGHRS, CDR2 YFSETQ. Trimming at V came to 5 bases and at J to 3 bases, leaving 7 bases not matched to a gene. Drawing the rest from reference TRBV5-1 and TRBJ2-7, the complete variable domain is KAGVTQTPRYLIKTRGQQVTLSCSPISGHRSVSWYQQTPGQGLQFLFEYFSETQRNKGNFPGRFSGRQFSNSRSEMNVSTLELGDSALYLCASSSGTGFYEQYFGPGTRLTVT.